These T cell receptor beta chains were read from a single sample in a study of T cell responses to AZD1222 COVID-19 vaccine. The protocol was immunoSEQ multiplex PCR, while the TCRdb copy is restricted to in-frame clones and leaves out a portion. The table shows fewer than 150,000 clones, with about 93% occurring only once. The source material was peripheral blood, sampled on day 0 of AZD1222 vaccination. The source of these receptors is an adult in good health. The CDR3 runs from the conserved cysteine through the conserved F or W. The D gene is left open where the match is weak. Size is stated for part of the rows, as once, few or many counts, or as a class when the clone is expanded.

d_gene,abundance,v_gene,j_gene,CDR3aa,CDR3nt
.,.,TRBV5-6,TRBJ1-2,CASSLSDQYYGYTF,TGTGCCAGCAGCTTGTCTGACCAGTACTATGGCTACACCTTC
.,.,TRBV6-5,TRBJ1-1,CASTRSPQGYTEAFF,TGTGCCAGTACACGTTCCCCACAGGGATACACTGAAGCTTTCTTT
.,.,TRBV5-1,TRBJ1-1,CASSLGYTEQLNTEAFF,TGCGCCAGCAGCTTGGGTTATACTGAACAACTGAACACTGAAGCTTTCTTT
TRBD2,.,TRBV7-2,TRBJ2-7,CASSPIAGGLSYEQYF,TGTGCCAGCAGTCCTATAGCGGGAGGGCTCTCCTACGAGCAGTACTTC
TRBD1,.,TRBV19,TRBJ2-7,CASNAPGQGTYEQYF,TGTGCCAGTAATGCGCCGGGACAGGGGACCTACGAGCAGTACTTC
.,.,TRBV5-1,TRBJ2-1,CASSLGGGATHNEQFF,TGCGCCAGCAGCTTGGGAGGAGGAGCGACCCACAATGAGCAGTTCTTC
TRBD1,.,TRBV4-1,TRBJ1-2,CASSQDLGQHYGYTF,TGCGCCAGCAGCCAAGATTTGGGACAGCACTATGGCTACACCTTC
TRBD1,once,TRBV7-2,TRBJ2-1,CASSAGTGVNNEQFF,TGTGCCAGCAGCGCCGGGACAGGGGTGAACAATGAGCAGTTCTTC
.,once,TRBV10-3,TRBJ2-7,CAIRGDGYEQYF,TGTGCCATCAGAGGGGACGGCTACGAGCAGTACTTC
.,.,TRBV7-8,TRBJ2-2,CASSPSLWGSGELFF,TGTGCCAGCAGCCCTAGCCTATGGGGGTCCGGGGAGCTGTTTTTT
.,.,TRBV7-2,TRBJ2-1,CASSQDPRGRNEQFF,TGTGCCAGCAGCCAAGACCCGCGGGGTAGGAATGAGCAGTTCTTC
.,.,TRBV6-1,TRBJ2-1,CASSETRPNEQFF,TGTGCCAGCAGTGAAACTAGGCCGAATGAGCAGTTCTTC
TRBD2,.,TRBV6-5,TRBJ2-1,CASSYTGGSNNEQFF,TGTGCCAGCAGTTACACTGGCGGGAGCAATAATGAGCAGTTCTTC
.,.,TRBV20-1,TRBJ1-2,CSASALGASNYGYTF,TGCAGTGCTAGTGCGTTGGGGGCATCTAACTATGGCTACACCTTC
TRBD1,.,TRBV6-5,TRBJ1-1,CASSNRGSEAFF,TGTGCCAGCAGTAACAGGGGCTCTGAAGCTTTCTTT
.,.,TRBV10-3,TRBJ1-5,CAISESRVNQPQHF,TGTGCCATCAGTGAGTCTAGGGTCAATCAGCCCCAGCATTTT
.,once,TRBV12-3/TRBV12-4,TRBJ1-2,CASSFGQGSGYTF,TGTGCCAGCAGTTTCGGTCAGGGTAGTGGCTACACCTTC
.,.,TRBV19,TRBJ2-2,CASSLRRARANTGELFF,TGTGCCAGTAGTCTTCGGAGGGCTCGAGCGAACACCGGGGAGCTGTTTTTT